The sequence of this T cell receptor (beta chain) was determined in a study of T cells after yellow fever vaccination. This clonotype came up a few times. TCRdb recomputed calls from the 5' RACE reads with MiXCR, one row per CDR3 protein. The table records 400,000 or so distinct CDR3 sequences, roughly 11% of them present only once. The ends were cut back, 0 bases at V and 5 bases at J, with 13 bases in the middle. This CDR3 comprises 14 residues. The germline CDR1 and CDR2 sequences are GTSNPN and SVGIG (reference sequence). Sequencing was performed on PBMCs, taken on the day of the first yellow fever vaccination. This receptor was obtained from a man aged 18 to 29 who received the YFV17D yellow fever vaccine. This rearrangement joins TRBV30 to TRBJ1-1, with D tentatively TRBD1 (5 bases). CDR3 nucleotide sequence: TGTGCCTGGAGTGTAGTAGGGGAGGGGACTGAAGCTTTCTTT. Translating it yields CAWSVVGEGTEAFF. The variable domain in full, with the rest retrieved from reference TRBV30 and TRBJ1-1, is SQTIHQWPATLVQPVGSPLSLECTVEGTSNPNLYWYRQAAGRGLQLLFYSVGIGQISSEVPQNLSASRPQDRQFILSSKKLLLSDSGFYLCAWSVVGEGTEAFFGQGTRLTVV.